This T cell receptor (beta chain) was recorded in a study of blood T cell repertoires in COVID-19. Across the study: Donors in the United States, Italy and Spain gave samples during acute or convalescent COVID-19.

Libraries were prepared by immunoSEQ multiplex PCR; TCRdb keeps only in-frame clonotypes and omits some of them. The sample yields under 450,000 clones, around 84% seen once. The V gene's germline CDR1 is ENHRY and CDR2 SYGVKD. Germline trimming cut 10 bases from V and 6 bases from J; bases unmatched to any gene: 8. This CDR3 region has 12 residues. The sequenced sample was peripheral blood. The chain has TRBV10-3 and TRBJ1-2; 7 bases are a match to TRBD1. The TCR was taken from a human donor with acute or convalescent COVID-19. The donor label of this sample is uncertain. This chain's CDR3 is CATSTGNHGYTF. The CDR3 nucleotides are TGTGCCACCTCGACAGGGAATCATGGCTACACCTTC.